One and the same sample provided the 21 T cell receptor beta chains below, sequenced in a study of blood T cells in healthy people across ages. For the second PCR, which ran for 7 to 11 cycles, a sample-barcoded 5' primer and a J-beta primer mix were used. TCRdb reanalysed the 5' RACE reads using MiXCR and keeps one entry per CDR3 protein. The sample has about 1,800,000 distinct CDR3 sequences, roughly 27% seen once; the top ten hold 7.7%. The source material was blood. These receptors were collected from a woman in her 30s in good health.

This sequence joins TRBV7-9 and TRBJ2-2, with 8 nucleotides matching TRBD2. The CDR3 runs 15 residues. Germline V gene data show CDR1 as SEHNR and CDR2 as FQNEAQ (reference sequence). After removal of 5 bases from V and 7 bases from J, the junction contained 9 bases not matched to a gene. The DNA of the CDR3 is TGTGCCAGCAGCCGACTAGCGAGACAGAACGGGGAGCTGTTTTTT. Amino acid sequence: CASSRLARQNGELFF.

The gene calls are TRBV10-3 and TRBJ1-2; D is unclear. This CDR3 spans 14 amino acids. Germline values: CDR1 ENHRY, CDR2 SYGVKD. V was cut by 3 bases and J by 4 bases, with 12 bases left in between. The CDR3 here is CAISENRAAYGYTF. Here the CDR3 DNA reads TGTGCCATCAGTGAAAACCGGGCGGCCTATGGCTACACCTTC.

The gene calls are TRBV20-1 and TRBJ2-7, with 12 bases matching TRBD1. The germline gives CDR1 DFQATT, CDR2 SNEGSKA (reference sequence). Trimming cost V 3 bases and J 3 bases; bases outside gene matches: 9. The CDR3 contains 16 residues. Here the CDR3 DNA reads TGCAGTGCTAGTTCTACCGGGACAGGGGGCATCTACGAGCAGTACTTC. Encoded protein: CSASSTGTGGIYEQYF.

V usage is TRBV3-1 and J usage is TRBJ1-1; D might be TRBD1 (5 bases). There are 12 residues in the CDR3. Trimming shortened V by 4 bases and J by 7 bases, and 10 bases separated the two germline ends. CDR1 and CDR2 from the germline V gene are LGHDT and YNNKEL (reference sequence). CDR3 coding DNA: TGTGCCAGCAGCCGGGAGAGGGGTGAAGCTTTCTTT. Protein product: CASSRERGEAFF.

A note on this clonotype: This may be a read error, as it is one base from a much larger clone. The genes are TRBV6-6 and TRBJ2-1; 9 nucleotides match TRBD1. Per the germline V gene, CDR1 is MNHNY and CDR2 is SVGAGI (reference sequence). V lost 6 bases, J lost 13 bases, and 13 bases stayed unmatched. This CDR3 is built from 14 residues. CDR3 sequence: CASRNPGQGETQFF. DNA for the CDR3: TGTGCCAGCAGAAATCCGGGACAGGGAGAGACCCAGTTCTTC.

This clonotype came up many times. The V call is TRBV29-1, the J call TRBJ2-7, with TRBD2 matching over 14 bases. The CDR3 is 14 amino acids. CDR1 is SQVTM and CDR2 is ANQGSEA in the germline V gene. V lost 5 bases to trimming and J lost 2 bases; unmatched junction nucleotides: 2. The CDR3 nucleotides read TGCAGCGTTCAGGGACTAGCGGGAGCCTACGAGCAGTACTTC. The encoded protein is CSVQGLAGAYEQYF.

As regards this clonotype: A much larger clone lies one base from this, so it may be a read error. The chain uses TRBV2 and TRBJ2-3, with a tentative D call TRBD2 (7 bases). The CDR3 loop spans 16 amino acids. CDR1 and CDR2 (germline): SNHLY, FYNNEI. CDR3 nucleotide sequence: TGTGCCTGCAGCACCCCTGATGGGGGGGCGCCAGATACGCAGTATTTT. Amino acids: CACSTPDGGAPDTQYF.

The J gene is TRBJ2-1, the V gene TRBV4-2, with TRBD2 matching 8 bases. The CDR3 extends over 15 amino acids. Trimming at V came to 4 bases and at J to 9 bases, leaving 11 bases not matched to a gene. Germline assignment: CDR1 LGHNA and CDR2 YNFKEQ. CDR3: CASSPPGGGLSEQFF. The DNA of the CDR3 is TGTGCCAGCAGCCCCCCGGGGGGGGGCCTCAGTGAGCAGTTCTTC.

This clonotype came up many times. The chain combines TRBV6-5 with TRBJ1-4; 7 nucleotides line up with TRBD1. Germline assignment: CDR1 MNHEY and CDR2 SVGAGI. The CDR3 is 15 residues long. V shed 2 bases and J 4 bases; nucleotides not matched to a gene: 4. DNA of the CDR3: TGTGCCAGCAGTTACAGCAGACAGGGTAATGAAAAACTGTTTTTT. Its protein product is CASSYSRQGNEKLFF.

On this clonotype itself: The junction departs from germline at one end; a sequencing error may be responsible. The chain links TRBV20-1 to TRBJ2-5; TRBD2 matches 13 bases. CDR3 length: 14 amino acids. Germline V gene lookup returns CDR1 DFQATT and CDR2 SNEGSKA (reference sequence). The CDR3 sequence is CGAQLAGGWKTQYF. The CDR3 DNA reads as TGCGGTGCTCAACTAGCGGGGGGGTGGAAGACCCAGTACTTC.

This clonotype turned up a few times. This chain joins TRBV29-1 and TRBJ1-2; 7 bases map to TRBD1. Per germline, CDR1 SQVTM and CDR2 ANQGSEA. V gave up 7 bases and J gave up 6 bases; unmatched junction bases: 8. The CDR3 sequence is 12 residues long. The CDR3 DNA is TGCAGCGACGCGACAGGGTTGGATGGCTACACCTTC. This codes for CSDATGLDGYTF.

This clonotype occurred a few times. The V call is TRBV20-1, the J call TRBJ1-5, with 7 bases matching TRBD1. Germline V gene data show CDR1 as DFQATT and CDR2 as SNEGSKA (reference sequence). Unmatched junction bases numbered 5, after V lost 3 bases and J lost 6 bases. The CDR3 covers 13 residues. As DNA, the CDR3 is TGCAGTGCTAGTCCGGACAGGAGTCAGCCCCAGCATTTT. It specifies CSASPDRSQPQHF.

This clonotype has at least ten counts. The chain uses TRBV12-3 or TRBV12-4 and TRBJ1-2, with no clear D. The CDR3 runs 13 residues. V lost 4 bases and J 5 bases, leaving 11 bases between the germline ends. CDR3 region: CASSSRRVYGYTF. The CDR3 nucleotides read TGTGCCAGCAGTTCACGGAGGGTTTATGGCTACACCTTC.

At least ten counts were recorded for this clonotype. This sequence joins TRBV5-5 and TRBJ2-3, with a possible D match to TRBD2 (6 bases). Trimming shortened V by 4 bases and J by 4 bases, and 16 bases separated the two germline ends. This CDR3 is 15 amino acids long. Germline CDR1 reads SGHKS; CDR2 reads YYEKEE (reference sequence). The CDR3 loop is CASSPPGTPSDTQYF. CDR3 sequence (DNA): TGTGCCAGCAGCCCCCCCGGGACTCCTTCAGATACGCAGTATTTT. The full variable domain, rest sourced from reference TRBV5-5 and TRBJ2-3, is DAGVTQSPTHLIKTRGQQVTLRCSPISGHKSVSWYQQVLGQGPQFIFQYYEKEERGRGNFPDRFSARQFPNYSSELNVNALLLGDSALYLCASSPPGTPSDTQYFGPGTRLTVL.

CDR3: CASSQVQGRSTDTQYF. In DNA, the CDR3 is TGTGCCAGCAGCCAAGTTCAGGGGCGAAGCACAGATACGCAGTATTTT. The chain joins TRBV3-1 to TRBJ2-3; tentative D call: TRBD1 (6 bases). The germline gives CDR1 LGHDT, CDR2 YNNKEL (reference sequence). The CDR3 has 16 amino acids. V lost 1 base and J 0 bases, leaving 11 bases between the germline ends.

The chain has TRBV5-1 and TRBJ2-4; D call uncertain. From germline, CDR1 is SGHRS and CDR2 YFSETQ. The CDR3 has 14 amino acids. The germline V and J ends were trimmed by 0 bases and 13 bases, with 17 bases remaining between them. The CDR3 reads CASSLAESRNEQYF. DNA for the CDR3: TGCGCCAGCAGCTTGGCAGAGTCCAGGAATGAGCAGTACTTC. Drawing the rest from reference TRBV5-1 and TRBJ2-4, the complete variable domain is KAGVTQTPRYLIKTRGQQVTLSCSPISGHRSVSWYQQTPGQGLQFLFEYFSETQRNKGNFPGRFSGRQFSNSRSEMNVSTLELGDSALYLCASSLAESRNEQYFGAGTRLSVL.

This chain joins TRBV2 and TRBJ2-3, with 8 bases aligning to TRBD2. Germline assignment: CDR1 SNHLY and CDR2 FYNNEI. V was clipped by 9 bases and J by 4 bases; unmatched bases: 9. This CDR3 region has 14 residues. The chain's CDR3 is CASPLAAGADTQYF. The CDR3, as DNA: TGTGCCAGTCCACTAGCGGCTGGGGCAGATACGCAGTATTTT.

The chain combines TRBV18 with TRBJ1-2; D might be TRBD1 (6 bases). The germline CDR1 and CDR2 sequences are KGHSH and LQKENI. V gave up 6 bases and J gave up 4 bases, with 18 bases separating them. There are 15 residues in the CDR3. This chain's CDR3 is CASSRRQEEGYGYTF. CDR3 coding DNA: TGTGCCAGCTCGCGCCGACAGGAGGAGGGCTATGGCTACACCTTC.

Only a few counts were recorded for this clonotype. This CDR3 is CASSPGSAAGLSSPLHF. The CDR3 coding sequence is TGCGCCAGCAGCCCCGGTAGTGCAGCGGGCCTTTCTTCACCCCTCCACTTT. The chain uses TRBV4-3 and TRBJ1-6; no clear D. The germline V gene has CDR1 LGHNA and CDR2 YSLEER. The V and J ends lost 4 bases and 9 bases respectively, with 22 bases between them. CDR3 length: 17 amino acids.

V and J are TRBV6-4 and TRBJ2-1; tentatively, D is TRBD1 or TRBD2 (5 bases each). Germline V gene data show CDR1 as MRHNA and CDR2 as SNTAGT. CDR3 length: 14 residues. V dropped 3 bases and J dropped 6 bases, with 12 bases sitting between them. CDR3 in amino acids: CASSEYGTLNEQFF. CDR3 in DNA: TGTGCCAGCAGTGAATACGGGACCCTCAATGAGCAGTTCTTC.

This clonotype has a handful of counts. The J gene is TRBJ2-1, the V gene TRBV2; no clear D. CDR1 and CDR2 from the germline V gene are SNHLY and FYNNEI. The V and J ends lost 7 bases and 9 bases respectively, with 16 bases between them. The CDR3 has 13 amino acids. The CDR3 DNA sequence: TGTGCCAGCACCTTAGCCCTTTTTAGTGAGCAGTTCTTC. This gives the protein CASTLALFSEQFF.